What follows describes a single T cell receptor (beta chain). Its antigen is still unknown. Base qualities are not recorded, but no much larger clone differs from it by a single base. The library was generated by the immunoSEQ multiplex PCR assay. For the multiplex PCR, a mixture combining 60 forward primers for TCR Vbeta segments and 13 reverse primers for TCR Jbeta segments was used. The CDR3 region of rearranged TCR beta genes was amplified from genomic DNA with a multiplex PCR assay. The amplified TCR beta libraries were sequenced on the Illumina HiSeq System as 87-base-pair reads. The study's own analysis went as follows. A later analysis tallied roughly 76 million unique TCR beta chains across the 660 or so repertoires, and about 10 million of those chains were shared by two or more donors. Raw reads were error-corrected and collapsed into unique sequences by a nearest-neighbor algorithm in which closely related sequences were merged to remove PCR and sequencing errors. Alignment of CDR3 sequences to IMGT reference sequences was used to assign V, D and J gene segments. For a sequence to be retained, a match of at least six nucleotides was required to both a V gene segment and a J gene segment. Rearrangements were classified as productive when the CDR3 lacked stop codons and remained in frame with V and J, and all other rearrangements were classified as non-productive. CDR3 was defined according to IMGT convention as the region running from the second conserved V-encoded cysteine to the conserved J-encoded phenylalanine. In an earlier analysis of 550 to 650 of the donors, sequences lacking an unambiguous match to a single V gene segment were excluded. In an earlier analysis of more than 500 of the donors, a V segment was called functional when productive rearrangements were above 56.7%, and segregating when the standard deviation between donors exceeded 5%. A statistical classification framework was built for diagnosing cytomegalovirus status from the catalog of TCR beta chain sequences. A later analysis assigned V and J genes by comparing TCR nucleotide sequences with IMGT/GENE-DB human TR gene sequences. A later analysis assigned CDR3 sequences and most-parsimonious VDJ recombination scenarios with the TCRdist pipeline. In a later analysis, each TCR beta chain was defined by its CDR3 amino acid sequence together with its V-gene family, and reads lacking a unique V-gene family were excluded. A later analysis removed roughly 590 highly shared, low-generation-probability nucleotide sequences to deal with suspected cross-contamination and a sequencing artifact. A later analysis calculated a clonal expansion index for each public chain from normalized within-repertoire ranks of inferred template counts. Generation probabilities in a later analysis came from a VDJ recombination model fitted to out-of-frame rearrangements, and those results were checked against IGoR. A later analysis scored TCR-TCR, TCR-HLA and TCR-CMV co-occurrence with hypergeometric tests, applying a repertoire-size bias correction to TCR pairs. To estimate false discovery rates, a later analysis permuted the HLA or CMV assignments 20 times. In a later analysis, co-occurring TCRs were grouped with DBSCAN, and TCRdist sequence similarity was added when clustering was performed within HLA-allele-positive subsets. Repertoires with fewer than 30,000 or more than 120,000 public chains were left out of co-occurrence clustering, as were roughly five repertoires with anomalous nucleotide sharing. TCRdb's version of the immuneACCESS table is confined to in-frame rearrangements and falls short of the full clone set. An unresolved V gene accounts for under half of the shortfall where checked; the remainder is of unknown origin. The V and J calls and clone size are taken from that table; D and trimming were inferred from the DNA. The sample data list approximately 100,000 clones, and over 65% of these were observed just once. Less than 3% of the sample goes to the ten largest clones.

The entry originates in a study of cytomegalovirus exposure and HLA in healthy donors (dated by TCRdb to 2016 to 2017). At the level of the whole study: In an earlier analysis of some 550 of the donors, 276 Gb of sequence data and approximately 100 million unique TCR beta sequences from 150 million to 200 million T cells were reported. Around 330 gigabases of sequencing data and approximately 91 million unique TCR sequences made up an early release that covered nearly 650 HLA-typed donors. Among the 398 genotyped donors, roughly 80% belonged to the genetic ancestry cluster associated with self-reported Caucasian donors. The study was designed to test whether signatures of past pathogen exposure could be identified by cataloging public T cell receptors. The study used immunosequencing to profile the T cell repertoires of approximately 690 subjects and linked those repertoires to cytomegalovirus serostatus. A separate validation cohort of roughly 130 different subjects was used in addition to the 666-subject first cohort. To predict cytomegalovirus infection status, the study brought together high-throughput TCR immunosequencing, statistical association of individual TCRs with disease status, and machine learning. To study patterns of TCR occurrence, a later analysis re-analyzed previously published TCR beta repertoires from 600 to 750 donors and added high-resolution HLA genotyping. Rather than using new phenotypic data, the later analysis identified candidate immune exposures from TCR beta sequences and from how often those sequences occurred across donors. In an earlier analysis of about 590 of the donors, high-throughput TCR beta sequencing was used to judge whether each TCR beta V gene segment behaved as functional or pseudogenic. Donor age, sex, ethnicity and CMV serostatus were compiled together with the repertoire data. A later genetic analysis took genome-wide SNP genotypes for about 55% of the roughly 670 donors and used that subset as a discovery cohort. All discovery cohort repertoires had been generated using a single sequencing platform. HLA typing covered class I and class II loci at four-digit resolution. The number of donors typed differed by locus, with about 629-640 for A, B, C, DRB1 and DQB1, over 500 for DQA1, about 610 for DPA1, and some 440 for DPB1. Roughly 5 DR-DQ haplotypes were handled as single units for association and clustering, since linkage in the cohort was strong. Among some 400 genotyped donors of the cohort, an average of approximately 200,000 unique TCR beta nucleotide sequences was sequenced per donor, of which about 18% were non-productive. The research as a whole found: The sequencing pipeline was judged likely to have produced a cluster of highly shared sequence variants as a technical artifact. Because HLA typing was unavailable for some donors at each locus, only the typed subset was used in association tests. When HLA alleles, especially DR and DQ, strongly co-occurred, TCR associations were difficult to assign to individual alleles. Compared with the roughly 670-donor mean, donors in an Asian-associated ancestry cluster had fewer N-insertions in productive TCRs, according to a later genetic analysis. In this cohort, only TCR beta chains were sequenced, and detectable features were limited by the absence of alpha or paired-chain data. A later genetic analysis associated a missense DCLRE1C variant with V-gene and J-gene trimming of TCR beta chains, and an independent cohort replicated the association. A total of fewer than 200 TCR beta chains were listed by the study as associated with cytomegalovirus. A later analysis associated 15,000 to 20,000 TCR beta sequences with specific HLA alleles at a false discovery rate of 0.05. Presence/absence analyses assumed roughly uniform sequencing depth across donors, an assumption that may not hold. A later analysis found that TCR association rates varied across HLA loci, with DRB1 alleles showing the most associated TCRs and HLA-C alleles the fewest. In vitro tests confirmed that a few of the cytomegalovirus-associated TCR beta chains recognize cytomegalovirus antigens. Immune exposure information for the cohort was limited to CMV serostatus. Most TCR sequences were observed very rarely across donors, whereas some public TCRs were present in many individuals. The authors suggested that the approach could potentially be generalized to other disease states and immunological phenotypes. An earlier analysis of approximately 570 of the donors showed that most TCR beta V segments appeared in productive rearrangements either about 90% or about 30% of the time, which broadly matched IMGT annotations. According to a later analysis, parvovirus B19, influenza, CMV and Epstein-Barr virus appeared linked to several top co-occurrence clusters. Some IMGT-functional V segments, including TRBV6-2 and TRBV6-3, could not be told apart with the 87-base-pair reads, so those segments were excluded. The classifier was reported to diagnose cytomegalovirus status with high specificity and sensitivity in both the original cohort and the validation cohort. Correlated functional status among segregating V segments might reflect linkage disequilibrium, but an unknown experimental factor could not be ruled out. A later analysis found that HLA-associated TCR beta chains were more clonally expanded and had lower generation probabilities than equally common non-associated chains. Because counts were too low, some 16 rarely observed V segments, including chromosome 9 orphons, were excluded from the earlier analysis of several hundred of the donors. A further reported finding was that TCR beta sequences accurately predicted the HLA-A and HLA-B alleles for most subjects in the first cohort. Most CMV-associated TCR beta chains appeared to be HLA-restricted in a later analysis, and the HLA associations seemed to be driven largely by CMV exposure.

In total, fewer than 750 healthy bone marrow donors made up the cohort. Cohort members were all nominally healthy when sampled, although unrecorded immune exposures were likely present. The donor tested CMV seronegative and was one of the 352 seronegative cohort members. A peripheral blood sample was collected from each donor, and TCR beta sequencing was performed on peripheral blood mononuclear cells. The Qiagen DNeasy Blood Extraction Kit was used to extract genomic DNA from the blood cell samples. The junction shows trimming of 7 bases on V and 2 bases on J, plus 9 bases between the germline ends. Taken from cysteine to phenylalanine, the CDR3 has 13 residues. Only CDR3 DNA is held: 39 bases, read in frame from base 1. The germline V gene gives CDR1 as LGHNT and CDR2 as FRNRAP.

The receptor was isolated from a female donor in good health and CMV-seronegative. Input material: PBMCs. The rearrangement joined TRBV12-5 to TRBJ1-5; the D gene remains uncertain. The nucleotide sequence is TGTGCTAGTGCTCTTTCTGGCAATCAGCCCCAGCATTTT. Its protein reads: CASALSGNQPQHF.